This TCR beta chain was captured in a study of OX40 agonist ivuxolimab in advanced cancers. Study-level background: Patients in the trial were receiving intravenous ivuxolimab every 2 weeks, at doses of 0.01 to 10 mg/kg.

Some clones are missing from TCRdb's copy, which holds only in-frame ones; the method was immunoSEQ multiplex PCR. The sample yields some 66,000 clones, 77% seen once. Autoimmune disease history or systemic immunosuppression barred patients. Cycle 7 day 1, cycle 4 day 1, and baseline were the timepoints at which blood was sampled. The TCR sequence derives from an adult with an advanced solid tumor such as melanoma, head and neck, liver or kidney cancer. The sample here was CD4+ or CD8+ T cells sorted from blood, taken in a trial of the OX40 agonist ivuxolimab.

In DNA form, the CDR3 reads TGTGCCATCAGTAACCGGGACAACTCTGGAAACACCATATATTTT. It is translated as CAISNRDNSGNTIYF. The rearrangement uses TRBV10-3 and TRBJ1-3, with D possibly matching TRBD1 (6 bases). CDR3 length: 15 amino acids. V lost 5 bases, J lost 0 bases, and 11 bases lay in between. Germline CDR1 and CDR2: ENHRY and SYGVKD.